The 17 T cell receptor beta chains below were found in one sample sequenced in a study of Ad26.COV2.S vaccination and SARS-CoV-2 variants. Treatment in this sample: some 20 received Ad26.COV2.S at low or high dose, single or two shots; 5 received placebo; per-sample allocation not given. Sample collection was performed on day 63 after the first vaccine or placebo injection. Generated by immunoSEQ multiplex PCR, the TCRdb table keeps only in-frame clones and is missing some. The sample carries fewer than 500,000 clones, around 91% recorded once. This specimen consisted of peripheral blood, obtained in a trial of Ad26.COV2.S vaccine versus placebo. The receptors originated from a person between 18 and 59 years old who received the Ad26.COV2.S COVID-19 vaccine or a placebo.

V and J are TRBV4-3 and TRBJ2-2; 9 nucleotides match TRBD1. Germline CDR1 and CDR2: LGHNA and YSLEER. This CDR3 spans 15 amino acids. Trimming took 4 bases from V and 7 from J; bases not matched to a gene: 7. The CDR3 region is CASSRGTGPDGELFF. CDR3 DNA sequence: TGCGCCAGCAGCCGGGGGACAGGGCCGGACGGGGAGCTGTTTTTT.

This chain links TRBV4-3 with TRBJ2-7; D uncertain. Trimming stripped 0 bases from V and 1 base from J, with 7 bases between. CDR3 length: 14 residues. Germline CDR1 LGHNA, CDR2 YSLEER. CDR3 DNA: TGCGCCAGCAGCCAAGATGGCCGATCCTACGAGCAGTACTTC. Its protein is CASSQDGRSYEQYF.

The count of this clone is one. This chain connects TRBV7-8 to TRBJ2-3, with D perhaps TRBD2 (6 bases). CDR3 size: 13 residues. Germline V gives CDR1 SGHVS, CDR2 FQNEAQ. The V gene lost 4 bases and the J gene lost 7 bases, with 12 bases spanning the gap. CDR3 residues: CASSSSGGYTQYF. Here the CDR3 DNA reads TGTGCCAGCAGCTCCTCCGGGGGATATACGCAGTATTTT.

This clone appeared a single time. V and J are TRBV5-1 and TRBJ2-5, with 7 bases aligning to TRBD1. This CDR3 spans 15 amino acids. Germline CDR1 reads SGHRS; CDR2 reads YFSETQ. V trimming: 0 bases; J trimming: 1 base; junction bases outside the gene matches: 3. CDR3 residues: CASSLEGTVQETQYF. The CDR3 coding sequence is TGCGCCAGCAGCTTGGAGGGGACAGTCCAAGAGACCCAGTACTTC.

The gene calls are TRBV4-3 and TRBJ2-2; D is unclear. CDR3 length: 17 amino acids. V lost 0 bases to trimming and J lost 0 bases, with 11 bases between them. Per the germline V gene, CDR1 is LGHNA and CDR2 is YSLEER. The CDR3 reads CASSQDLSVANTGELFF. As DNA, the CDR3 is TGCGCCAGCAGCCAAGATTTGAGTGTAGCGAACACCGGGGAGCTGTTTTTT.

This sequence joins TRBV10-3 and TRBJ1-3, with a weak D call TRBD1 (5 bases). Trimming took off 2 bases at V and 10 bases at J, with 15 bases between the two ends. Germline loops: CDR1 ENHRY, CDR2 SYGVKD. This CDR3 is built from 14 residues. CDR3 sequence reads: CAISEGTESWTIYF. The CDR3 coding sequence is TGTGCCATCAGTGAGGGGACTGAGAGTTGGACCATATATTTT.

In DNA, the CDR3 is TGTGCCAGCAGCTTAGATCGGGGGGAGTACCATACGCAGTATTTT. The encoded protein is CASSLDRGEYHTQYF. The rearrangement links TRBV11-2 to TRBJ2-3, with 7 nucleotides matching TRBD2. Germline CDR1 is SGHAT and CDR2 is FQNNGV. With 0 bases clipped from V and 7 bases from J, the junction kept 7 bases outside the gene matches. This CDR3 has 15 residues.

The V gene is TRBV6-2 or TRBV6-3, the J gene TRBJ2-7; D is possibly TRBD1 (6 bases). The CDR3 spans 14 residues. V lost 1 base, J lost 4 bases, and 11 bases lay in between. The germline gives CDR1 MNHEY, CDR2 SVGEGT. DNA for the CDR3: TGTGCCAGCAGTTACTATTCAGGGGTTTACGAGCAGTACTTC. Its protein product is CASSYYSGVYEQYF.

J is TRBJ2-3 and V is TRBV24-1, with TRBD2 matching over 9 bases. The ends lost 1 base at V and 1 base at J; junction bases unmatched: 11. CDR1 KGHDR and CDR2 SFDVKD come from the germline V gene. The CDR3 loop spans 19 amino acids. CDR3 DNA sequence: TGTGCCACCAGTGATTTCGTGCGCGGGAGGGCCCGGGGCACAGATACGCAGTATTTT. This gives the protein CATSDFVRGRARGTDTQYF.

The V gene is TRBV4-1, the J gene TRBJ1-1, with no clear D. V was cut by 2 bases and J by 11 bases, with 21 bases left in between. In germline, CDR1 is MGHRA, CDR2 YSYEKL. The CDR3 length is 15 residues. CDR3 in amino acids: CASSQLNVELMRAFF. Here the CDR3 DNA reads TGCGCCAGCAGCCAACTAAACGTAGAGCTTATGAGGGCTTTCTTT.

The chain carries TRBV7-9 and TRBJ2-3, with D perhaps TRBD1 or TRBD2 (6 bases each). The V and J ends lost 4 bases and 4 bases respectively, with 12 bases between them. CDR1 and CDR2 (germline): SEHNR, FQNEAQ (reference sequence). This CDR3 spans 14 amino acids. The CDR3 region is CASSSSEGADTQYF. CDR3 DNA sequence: TGTGCCAGCAGCTCTTCGGAGGGGGCAGATACGCAGTATTTT.

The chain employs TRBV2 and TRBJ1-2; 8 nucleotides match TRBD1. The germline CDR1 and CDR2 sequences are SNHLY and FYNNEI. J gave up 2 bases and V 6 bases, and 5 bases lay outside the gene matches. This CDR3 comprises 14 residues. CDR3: CASRAGGANYGYTF. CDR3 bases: TGTGCCAGCAGGGCAGGGGGCGCGAACTATGGCTACACCTTC.

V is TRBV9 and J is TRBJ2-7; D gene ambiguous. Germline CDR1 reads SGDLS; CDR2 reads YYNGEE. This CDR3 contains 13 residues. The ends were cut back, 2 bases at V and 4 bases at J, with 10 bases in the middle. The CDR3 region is CASSVRADYEQYF. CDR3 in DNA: TGTGCCAGCAGCGTTCGGGCAGATTACGAGCAGTACTTC.

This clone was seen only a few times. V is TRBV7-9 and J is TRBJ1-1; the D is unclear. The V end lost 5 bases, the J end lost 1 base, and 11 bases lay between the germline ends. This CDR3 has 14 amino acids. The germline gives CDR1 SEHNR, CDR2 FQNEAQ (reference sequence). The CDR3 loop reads CASSPSGGNTEAFF. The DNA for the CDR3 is TGTGCCAGCAGCCCCAGCGGAGGGAACACTGAAGCTTTCTTT.

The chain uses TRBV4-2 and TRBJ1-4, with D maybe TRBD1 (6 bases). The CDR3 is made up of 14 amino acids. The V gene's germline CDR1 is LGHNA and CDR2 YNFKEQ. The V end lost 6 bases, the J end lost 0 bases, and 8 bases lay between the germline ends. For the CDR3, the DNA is TGTGCCAGCAGGGGGGCTGCAACTAATGAAAAACTGTTTTTT. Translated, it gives CASRGAATNEKLFF.

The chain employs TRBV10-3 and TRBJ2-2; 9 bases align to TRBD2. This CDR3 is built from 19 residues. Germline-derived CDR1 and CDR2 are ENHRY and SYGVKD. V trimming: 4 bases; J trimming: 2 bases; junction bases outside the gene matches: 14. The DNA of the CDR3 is TGTGCCATCAGTGGAGGGGCTGGCGGGAGGGTCCTCAACACCGGGGAGCTGTTTTTT. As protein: CAISGGAGGRVLNTGELFF.

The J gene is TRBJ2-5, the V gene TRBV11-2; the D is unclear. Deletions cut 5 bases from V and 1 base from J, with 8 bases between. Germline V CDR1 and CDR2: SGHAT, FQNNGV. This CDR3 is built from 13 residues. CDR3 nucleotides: TGTGCCAGCAGCCGGGCCAGCCAAGAGACCCAGTACTTC. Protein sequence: CASSRASQETQYF.